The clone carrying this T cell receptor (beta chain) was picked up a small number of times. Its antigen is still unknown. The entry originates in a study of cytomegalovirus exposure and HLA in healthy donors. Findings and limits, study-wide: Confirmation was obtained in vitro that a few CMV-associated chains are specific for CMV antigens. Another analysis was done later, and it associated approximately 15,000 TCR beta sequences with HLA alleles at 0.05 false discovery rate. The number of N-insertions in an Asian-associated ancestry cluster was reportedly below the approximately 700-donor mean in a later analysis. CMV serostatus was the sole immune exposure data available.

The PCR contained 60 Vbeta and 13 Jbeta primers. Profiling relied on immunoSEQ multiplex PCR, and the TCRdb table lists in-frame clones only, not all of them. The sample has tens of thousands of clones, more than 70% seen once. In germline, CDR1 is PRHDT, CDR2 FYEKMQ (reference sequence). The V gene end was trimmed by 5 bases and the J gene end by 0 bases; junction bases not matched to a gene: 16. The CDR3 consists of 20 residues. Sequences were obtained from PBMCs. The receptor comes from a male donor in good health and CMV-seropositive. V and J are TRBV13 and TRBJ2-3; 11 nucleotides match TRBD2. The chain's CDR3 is CASSTTSGLAGPISTDTQYF. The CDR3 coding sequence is TGTGCCAGCAGCACGACATCTGGACTAGCGGGCCCAATTAGCACAGATACGCAGTATTTT.